The 30 T cell receptor beta chains reported below all come from one sample, sequenced in a study of shared clonotypes between healthy human individuals. Generated by immunoSEQ multiplex PCR, the TCRdb table keeps only in-frame clones and is missing some. The profile shows 950,000 to 1,100,000 clones, roughly 74% of them singletons. The sequenced sample consisted of memory CD4+ T cells from PBMCs. Specified subset: CD45RA-negative fraction. The receptors shown here come from a man between 18 and 29 years old in good health. Some clones in this sample may be carry-over from other donors' samples.

The gene calls are TRBV7-3 and TRBJ1-2; maybe TRBD1 (5 bases). CDR3 size: 13 residues. The germline gives CDR1 SGHTA, CDR2 FQGTGA. V was trimmed by 0 bases and J by 8 bases, leaving 10 bases between them. As DNA, the CDR3 is TGTGCCAGCAGCTTAACGCGAGGGGACGGCTACACCTTC. Protein sequence: CASSLTRGDGYTF. The full variable domain, its missing parts supplied by reference TRBV7-3 and TRBJ1-2, is GAGVSQTPSNKVTEKGKYVELRCDPISGHTALYWYRQSLGQGPEFLIYFQGTGAADDSGLPNDRFFAVRPEGSVSTLKIQRTERGDSAVYLCASSLTRGDGYTFGSGTRLTVV.

The chain carries TRBV6-1 and TRBJ2-7; 9 nucleotides align to TRBD1. The CDR3 is made up of 16 amino acids. CDR1 MNHNS and CDR2 SASEGT come from the germline V gene. V lost 4 bases, J lost 4 bases, and 11 bases stayed unmatched. CDR3 amino acids: CASSVFRDREPYEQYF. Written as DNA, the CDR3 is TGTGCCAGCAGTGTATTCCGGGACAGGGAACCTTACGAGCAGTACTTC.

This chain connects TRBV2 to TRBJ2-7; 10 nucleotides align to TRBD2. This CDR3 region has 14 residues. The ends lost 5 bases at V and 3 bases at J; junction bases unmatched: 4. CDR1 and CDR2 from the germline V gene are SNHLY and FYNNEI. The CDR3 DNA sequence: TGTGCCAGCAGTCCGGCTAGCGGGGGCTACGAGCAGTACTTC. It specifies CASSPASGGYEQYF. The full variable domain, rest sourced from reference TRBV2 and TRBJ2-7, is EPEVTQTPSHQVTQMGQEVILRCVPISNHLYFYWYRQILGQKVEFLVSFYNNEISEKSEIFDDQFSVERPDGSNFTLKIRSTKLEDSAMYFCASSPASGGYEQYFGPGTRLTVT.

The rearrangement links TRBV28 to TRBJ2-7; possibly TRBD2 for D (5 bases). The CDR3 has 14 amino acids. In germline, CDR1 is MDHEN, CDR2 SYDVKM. The V and J ends lost 5 bases and 9 bases respectively, with 20 bases between them. The CDR3 region has the DNA TGTGCCAGCAGTCTAGCAGACCGGCTAGGTTTGCAGTACTTC. This encodes CASSLADRLGLQYF.

This chain uses TRBV7-2 with TRBJ1-1; D is unresolved. V lost 5 bases to trimming and J lost 8 bases, with 15 bases between them. The CDR3 contains 13 residues. CDR1 SGHTA and CDR2 FQGNSA come from the germline V gene. CDR3 sequence: CASSQEGLREAFF. The CDR3 nucleotides are TGTGCCAGCAGCCAGGAAGGTCTCCGCGAAGCTTTCTTT. Together with reference TRBV7-2 and TRBJ1-1, the CDR3 gives the full variable domain: GAGVSQSPSNKVTEKGKDVELRCDPISGHTALYWYRQSLGQGLEFLIYFQGNSAPDKSGLPSDRFSAERTGGSVSTLTIQRTQQEDSAVYLCASSQEGLREAFFGQGTRLTVV.

This chain uses TRBV28 with TRBJ1-5, with 8 bases lining up with TRBD1. Germline loops: CDR1 MDHEN, CDR2 SYDVKM. V lost 10 bases to trimming and J lost 3 bases; unmatched junction nucleotides: 8. CDR3 length: 14 amino acids. CDR3 sequence (DNA): TGTGCCACCAGCGGACAGGGCTACAATCAGCCCCAGCATTTT. The encoded protein is CATSGQGYNQPQHF.

This clone showed up just a few times. V is TRBV28 and J is TRBJ2-1, with D perhaps TRBD2 (6 bases). CDR1 is MDHEN and CDR2 is SYDVKM in the germline V gene. V lost 3 bases and J 2 bases, leaving 20 bases between the germline ends. CDR3 length: 18 residues. The DNA of the CDR3 is TGTGCCAGCAGTTTTAGACTAGACCTCAGTGGCGCCTACAATGAGCAGTTCTTC. Residues: CASSFRLDLSGAYNEQFF.

The genes are TRBV6-1 and TRBJ1-1, with 9 positions matching TRBD1. After removal of 5 bases from V and 4 bases from J, the junction contained 2 bases not matched to a gene. The CDR3 is made up of 13 amino acids. The germline V gene encodes CDR1 MNHNS and CDR2 SASEGT. CDR3 loop: CASSKTGGTEAFF. As DNA, the CDR3 is TGTGCCAGCAGTAAGACAGGGGGCACTGAAGCTTTCTTT.

Only one count was recorded for this clone. This chain joins TRBV4-3 and TRBJ1-1; D uncertain. The V end was cut by 1 base, the J end by 1 base, with 10 bases between. The length of the CDR3 is 15 residues. Germline lookup yields CDR1 LGHNA and CDR2 YSLEER. CDR3 sequence reads: CASSQGIQTNTEAFF. CDR3 coding DNA: TGCGCCAGCAGCCAAGGGATCCAGACGAACACTGAAGCTTTCTTT.

The gene calls are TRBV5-1 and TRBJ2-7; maybe TRBD2 (7 bases). Germline V gene data show CDR1 as SGHRS and CDR2 as YFSETQ. Trimming left V 4 bases short and J 1 base short, with 18 bases between. The CDR3 spans 16 residues. The CDR3 region is CASSPGGGVTSYEQYF. As DNA, the CDR3 is TGCGCCAGCAGCCCGGGCGGGGGCGTTACTTCCTACGAGCAGTACTTC.

Points on this clone: The junction and the germline gene differ at one end; a read error may be behind it. CDR3 loop: CATTSPGGKAEAFF. CDR3 coding DNA: TGTGCCACCACTTCCCCGGGGGGAAAGGCTGAGGCTTTCTTT. This rearrangement joins TRBV6-5 to TRBJ1-1, with a weak D call TRBD1 (5 bases). The length of the CDR3 is 14 residues. CDR1 and CDR2 from the germline V gene are MNHEY and SVGAGI.

As for this clone: It may be a read error: a sequence one base away is much more abundant. Other DNA sequences in the same sample also yield this CDR3. The chain carries TRBV30 and TRBJ1-1; D is possibly TRBD1 (5 bases). Germline V gives CDR1 GTSNPN, CDR2 SVGIG (reference sequence). The CDR3 is 12 amino acids. CDR3 coding DNA: TGTGCCTGGGACAGACCGAACACTGAAGCCTTCTTT. Protein sequence: CAWDRPNTEAFF.

The chain links TRBV19 to TRBJ1-5; no definite D call. The CDR3 spans 16 residues. Trimming cost V 2 bases and J 9 bases, with 20 bases left between them. Looked up from germline, CDR1 is LNHDA and CDR2 is SQIVND (reference sequence). As DNA, the CDR3 is TGTGCCAGTAGTATATTTCAAGTTGAGGGTATACGGCCCCAGCATTTT. As protein: CASSIFQVEGIRPQHF.

The chain employs TRBV6-6 and TRBJ2-7, with TRBD1 identical over 7 bases. Looked up from germline, CDR1 is MNHNY and CDR2 is SVGAGI (reference sequence). Trimming took 6 bases from V and 2 from J; bases not matched to a gene: 10. The CDR3 is 15 residues long. Here the CDR3 reads CASSPTGTNAYEQYF. The DNA of the CDR3 is TGTGCCAGCAGCCCGACAGGGACGAACGCCTACGAGCAGTACTTC.

This chain joins TRBV28 and TRBJ1-1; 7 bases are shared with TRBD1. The CDR3 totals 15 residues. Germline CDR1 is MDHEN and CDR2 is SYDVKM. Trimming cost V 1 base and J 5 bases; bases outside gene matches: 7. Here the CDR3 DNA reads TGTGCCAGCAGTTTATTCAGAGCAGGGGGGACTGAAGCTTTCTTT. This codes for CASSLFRAGGTEAFF.

The chain couples TRBV7-9 to TRBJ2-3; D may be TRBD2 (5 bases). The ends were cut back, 5 bases at V and 2 bases at J, with 14 bases in the middle. This CDR3 comprises 15 residues. Germline V gives CDR1 SEHNR, CDR2 FQNEAQ (reference sequence). In DNA form, the CDR3 reads TGTGCCAGCAGCGGAGTAAGCGGATACACAGATACGCAGTATTTT. Translating gives CASSGVSGYTDTQYF.

Concerning this clone: The sample holds other DNA sequences that translate to the same CDR3. This chain uses TRBV5-1 with TRBJ2-7, with 8 nucleotides matching TRBD2. Germline CDR1 reads SGHRS; CDR2 reads YFSETQ. With 0 bases clipped from V and 3 bases from J, the junction kept 2 bases outside the gene matches. The CDR3 contains 14 residues. The chain's CDR3 is CASSLGTSSYEQYF. The CDR3 DNA reads as TGCGCCAGCAGCTTGGGGACTAGCAGCTACGAGCAGTACTTC. Using reference TRBV5-1 and TRBJ2-7 for the parts outside the CDR3, the full variable domain is KAGVTQTPRYLIKTRGQQVTLSCSPISGHRSVSWYQQTPGQGLQFLFEYFSETQRNKGNFPGRFSGRQFSNSRSEMNVSTLELGDSALYLCASSLGTSSYEQYFGPGTRLTVT.

The chain couples TRBV29-1 to TRBJ2-4, with 10 bases matching TRBD1. CDR1 is SQVTM and CDR2 is ANQGSEA in the germline V gene. This CDR3 contains 14 residues. The V gene end was trimmed by 7 bases and the J gene end by 5 bases; junction bases not matched to a gene: 8. The CDR3 bases are TGCAGCGCCCTGTCGGGACAGGGGCAAAACATTCAGTACTTC. Its protein is CSALSGQGQNIQYF.

The V call is TRBV4-1, the J call TRBJ1-5; 9 bases are a match to TRBD1. The CDR3 runs 20 residues. Germline V lookup: CDR1 MGHRA, CDR2 YSYEKL. Trimming at V came to 4 bases and at J to 5 bases, leaving 21 bases not matched to a gene. The CDR3 DNA reads TGCGCCAGCAGCCCCGAGAGTGACGGGACAGGGCGAAGATGGGATCAGCCCCAGCATTTT. Translated, it gives CASSPESDGTGRRWDQPQHF.

This clone was observed a few times. Distinct nucleotide sequences in the sample also encode this CDR3. The chain is built from TRBV18 and TRBJ2-3; D remains ambiguous. Looked up from germline, CDR1 is KGHSH and CDR2 is LQKENI. CDR3 size: 12 residues. V was clipped by 0 bases and J by 6 bases, with 4 bases between them. CDR3 sequence: CASSPPGDTQYF. As DNA, the CDR3 is TGTGCCAGCTCACCACCGGGGGATACGCAGTATTTT.

This clone has only one observation. V and J are TRBV19 and TRBJ2-1; TRBD1 might be the D (5 bases). V lost 3 bases to trimming and J lost 10 bases, with 13 bases between them. Germline CDR1 reads LNHDA; CDR2 reads SQIVND (reference sequence). The CDR3 covers 13 residues. CDR3 nucleotides: TGTGCCAGTAGTATCCTCAGGGCAAACGAGCAGTTCTTC. Translating it yields CASSILRANEQFF.

The genes are TRBV27 and TRBJ1-1; TRBD1 might be the D (5 bases). V lost 4 bases to trimming and J lost 11 bases, with 17 bases between them. Germline CDR1 reads MNHEY; CDR2 reads SMNVEV (reference sequence). The CDR3 loop spans 13 amino acids. In DNA, the CDR3 is TGTGCCAGCAGTTACTCAGGGCCGGCCTCGGCTTTCTTT. Translated, it gives CASSYSGPASAFF.

The rearrangement links TRBV6-1 to TRBJ2-7, with 7 positions matching TRBD2. The V and J ends lost 10 bases and 2 bases, in that order; junction bases with no gene match: 8. CDR1 is MNHNS and CDR2 is SASEGT in the germline V gene. The CDR3 loop spans 13 amino acids. The CDR3 DNA reads TGTGCCACCCAGGTGGGAGGGGCCTACGAGCAGTACTTC. Encoded protein: CATQVGGAYEQYF.

The V and J genes are TRBV28 and TRBJ1-5, with 7 bases identical to TRBD1. J lost 7 bases, V lost 8 bases, and 23 bases had no gene match. The germline V gene has CDR1 MDHEN and CDR2 SYDVKM. This CDR3 region has 18 residues. The CDR3 DNA follows: TGTGCCAGCGTCAGAGCCCGGGACAGTATGTTTCGGGGGCAGCCCCAGCATTTT. It codes for CASVRARDSMFRGQPQHF.

This clone was seen only a few times. CDR3 sequence reads: CASSPWTGNGETQYF. The CDR3 DNA reads TGTGCCAGCAGCCCATGGACAGGGAACGGAGAGACCCAGTACTTC. The chain combines TRBV5-6 with TRBJ2-5; 8 positions match TRBD1. Looked up from germline, CDR1 is SGHDT and CDR2 is YYEEEE. CDR3 size: 15 residues. Unmatched junction bases numbered 9, after V lost 4 bases and J lost 4 bases.

J is TRBJ1-1 and V is TRBV4-1; tentatively, D is TRBD1 (6 bases). CDR3 size: 14 residues. The germline V and J ends were trimmed by 7 bases and 5 bases, with 17 bases remaining between them. Germline CDR1 is MGHRA and CDR2 is YSYEKL. CDR3 DNA sequence: TGCGCCAGCACCCCACGGGGGGCTGGGACTGAAGCTTTCTTT. Encoded protein: CASTPRGAGTEAFF.

V is TRBV2 and J is TRBJ2-7; either TRBD1 or TRBD2 may fit D (5 bases each). In germline, CDR1 is SNHLY, CDR2 FYNNEI. This CDR3 has 12 residues. V lost 7 bases to trimming and J lost 2 bases, with 9 bases between them. The CDR3 DNA reads as TGTGCCAGCAAGGTGGGGGCCTACGAGCAGTACTTC. Its protein is CASKVGAYEQYF.

The chain carries TRBV5-4 and TRBJ2-3; the D call may be TRBD1 or TRBD2 (5 bases each). Germline assignment: CDR1 SGHNT and CDR2 YYREEE (reference sequence). Trimming removed 0 bases at V and 5 bases at J, with 13 bases between. The CDR3 extends over 15 amino acids. This CDR3 reads CASSLGGRSGDTQYF. CDR3 DNA sequence: TGTGCCAGCAGCTTGGGGGGACGATCAGGAGATACGCAGTATTTT.

The CDR3 sequence: CSVGGDRRGQPTYEQYF. The CDR3 DNA follows: TGCAGCGTCGGGGGTGATCGACGCGGACAACCGACCTACGAGCAGTACTTC. This chain joins TRBV29-1 and TRBJ2-7, with D perhaps TRBD2 (6 bases). V lost 6 bases to trimming and J lost 2 bases, with 26 bases between them. CDR1 and CDR2 (germline): SQVTM, ANQGSEA. CDR3 size: 17 residues.

The genes are TRBV28 and TRBJ2-3, with 9 bases fitting TRBD2. The CDR3 covers 16 residues. The germline V gene encodes CDR1 MDHEN and CDR2 SYDVKM. V trimming: 5 bases; J trimming: 3 bases; junction bases outside the gene matches: 9. In DNA form, the CDR3 reads TGTGCCAGCAGTCCCGCCGGACTAGCGAATACAGATACGCAGTATTTT. Protein sequence: CASSPAGLANTDTQYF.